The rows below give T cell receptor beta chains drawn from one sample of a study of vaccination and CD4 T cells after COVID-19. TCRdb reprocessed the PCR reads via MiXCR and lists one record per CDR3 protein. Altogether about 18,000 distinct CDR3 sequences are present, around 50% being singletons, with the ten largest covering 20% to 25%. Their cognate antigens are unknown. This specimen consisted of CD4+ T cells from blood, cultured in vitro, obtained about 7 months after SARS-CoV-2 vaccination. The receptors originated from a human donor who had recovered from COVID-19. The CDR3 runs from the conserved cysteine through the conserved F or W. Fields, in order: CDR3 DNA, CDR3 protein, J gene, V gene, clone size, D gene. A D gene is named only where the DNA matches it firmly. Rows may omit the clone size; those that give it use once, few, many or a size class.

CDR3nt: TGTGCCAGCAGTCCGGGGGTTGGCGTGACGGAGACCCAGTACTTC
CDR3aa: CASSPGVGVTETQYF
j_gene: TRBJ2-5
v_gene: TRBV6-1
abundance: .
d_gene: .

CDR3nt: TGTGCCAGCAGCCCCTCGGGGTCGGGGGTGGAGACCCAGTACTTC
CDR3aa: CASSPSGSGVETQYF
j_gene: TRBJ2-5
v_gene: TRBV7-9
abundance: .
d_gene: .

CDR3nt: TGTGCCAGCAGCGCACGTAGACAGGGCACCTATGGCTACACCTTC
CDR3aa: CASSARRQGTYGYTF
j_gene: TRBJ1-2
v_gene: TRBV21-1
abundance: .
d_gene: .

CDR3nt: TGTGCCACGGGGGGATCCACAGCGGATTCCTACAATGAGCAGTTCTTC
CDR3aa: CATGGSTADSYNEQFF
j_gene: TRBJ2-1
v_gene: TRBV24-1
abundance: .
d_gene: .

CDR3nt: TGTGCCAGCAGAGGCGTTAGATACGGGGAGCTGTTTTTT
CDR3aa: CASRGVRYGELFF
j_gene: TRBJ2-2
v_gene: TRBV7-9
abundance: few
d_gene: .

CDR3nt: TGTGCCAGCGGGCGGGGGGACACTGAAGCTTTCTTT
CDR3aa: CASGRGDTEAFF
j_gene: TRBJ1-1
v_gene: TRBV12-3/TRBV12-4
abundance: .
d_gene: .

CDR3nt: TGCAGTGCTCTCCCCCTGCCAACTAAATGGGGTAGCGGGGAGCTGTTTTTT
CDR3aa: CSALPLPTKWGSGELFF
j_gene: TRBJ2-2
v_gene: TRBV20-1
abundance: .
d_gene: .

CDR3nt: TGTGCCACCAGTGACCAGGGGGCTTTCTATGGCTACACCTTC
CDR3aa: CATSDQGAFYGYTF
j_gene: TRBJ1-2
v_gene: TRBV24-1
abundance: .
d_gene: TRBD1

CDR3nt: TGTGCCAGCAGCGTGACTAGCGGGAAGGATGAGCAGTTCTTC
CDR3aa: CASSVTSGKDEQFF
j_gene: TRBJ2-1
v_gene: TRBV7-3
abundance: .
d_gene: TRBD2

CDR3nt: TGTGCCACCAGCGGGAGGTCGAGTTCAGGGCAGTTCTTC
CDR3aa: CATSGRSSSGQFF
j_gene: TRBJ2-1
v_gene: TRBV24-1
abundance: .
d_gene: TRBD2

CDR3nt: TGTGCCAGCAGTTTCTATTCCCCCGGGACTACTACCGCAGACGAGCAGTACTTC
CDR3aa: CASSFYSPGTTTADEQYF
j_gene: TRBJ2-7
v_gene: TRBV6-2/TRBV6-3
abundance: .
d_gene: TRBD2

CDR3nt: TGCGCCAGCAGCCACAGCGGGACAGGCTCCTACGAGCAGTACTTC
CDR3aa: CASSHSGTGSYEQYF
j_gene: TRBJ2-7
v_gene: TRBV4-3
abundance: .
d_gene: .

CDR3nt: TGTGCTAGCAGCGCAGGGGTTCTGGAGACCCAGTACTTC
CDR3aa: CASSAGVLETQYF
j_gene: TRBJ2-5
v_gene: TRBV7-6
abundance: .
d_gene: .

CDR3nt: TGCAGTGCCCAGGACAGGGGATCAGAGACCCAGTACTTC
CDR3aa: CSAQDRGSETQYF
j_gene: TRBJ2-5
v_gene: TRBV20-1
abundance: .
d_gene: TRBD1

CDR3nt: TGTGCCACCAGTGGAGGGGCGGTAGATACGCAGTATTTT
CDR3aa: CATSGGAVDTQYF
j_gene: TRBJ2-3
v_gene: TRBV24-1
abundance: .
d_gene: .

CDR3nt: TGTGCCAGCAGCTTAACGCCAGGAACTAGCGGGGGGACAGATACGCAGTATTTT
CDR3aa: CASSLTPGTSGGTDTQYF
j_gene: TRBJ2-3
v_gene: TRBV7-3
abundance: few
d_gene: TRBD2

CDR3nt: TGTGCCAGCAGTTTGGACGAGGCTAACTATGGCTACACCTTC
CDR3aa: CASSLDEANYGYTF
j_gene: TRBJ1-2
v_gene: TRBV11-2
abundance: .
d_gene: .

CDR3nt: TGCAGCGTCTCCACGACAGCCTATGGCTACACCTTC
CDR3aa: CSVSTTAYGYTF
j_gene: TRBJ1-2
v_gene: TRBV29-1
abundance: few
d_gene: .

CDR3nt: TGTGCCACCAGTGATTTTACAAAGGAGACCCAGTACTTC
CDR3aa: CATSDFTKETQYF
j_gene: TRBJ2-5
v_gene: TRBV24-1
abundance: .
d_gene: .

CDR3nt: TGTGCCAGTAGTATGGTCAGGACAGGGGATAGCAATCAGCCCCAGCATTTT
CDR3aa: CASSMVRTGDSNQPQHF
j_gene: TRBJ1-5
v_gene: TRBV19
abundance: .
d_gene: TRBD1

CDR3nt: TGTGCCACCAGTGCTAGGGGGCGAGGAGATACGCAGTATTTT
CDR3aa: CATSARGRGDTQYF
j_gene: TRBJ2-3
v_gene: TRBV24-1
abundance: few
d_gene: TRBD1

CDR3nt: TGTGCCAGCAGCCTAGCGGGAGCAGTTGATACGCAGTATTTT
CDR3aa: CASSLAGAVDTQYF
j_gene: TRBJ2-3
v_gene: TRBV7-2
abundance: few
d_gene: TRBD2

CDR3nt: TGTGCCAGCAGCCAACTTGACAATGAGCAGTTCTTC
CDR3aa: CASSQLDNEQFF
j_gene: TRBJ2-1
v_gene: TRBV7-9
abundance: .
d_gene: .

CDR3nt: TGCAGTGCTGGACAGGGGATCACTGAAGCTTTCTTT
CDR3aa: CSAGQGITEAFF
j_gene: TRBJ1-1
v_gene: TRBV20-1
abundance: few
d_gene: TRBD1

CDR3nt: TGTGCCAGCAGCTTAACGTTAACGGGAGGGTTTACCAATGAGCAGTTCTTC
CDR3aa: CASSLTLTGGFTNEQFF
j_gene: TRBJ2-1
v_gene: TRBV7-6
abundance: few
d_gene: TRBD2

CDR3nt: TGTGCCAGCGAAGGGACTAGCGGGGGTAGGTGGTTCTTC
CDR3aa: CASEGTSGGRWFF
j_gene: TRBJ2-1
v_gene: TRBV7-9
abundance: .
d_gene: TRBD2

CDR3nt: TGCAGTGTGCGCTACGTCGTGTCTAGTGGGGCAGATACGCAGTATTTT
CDR3aa: CSVRYVVSSGADTQYF
j_gene: TRBJ2-3
v_gene: TRBV20-1
abundance: .
d_gene: .

CDR3nt: TGCAGTGCCCTCACCGGGACTAGCTACAATGAGCAGTTCTTC
CDR3aa: CSALTGTSYNEQFF
j_gene: TRBJ2-1
v_gene: TRBV20-1
abundance: few
d_gene: TRBD2

CDR3nt: TGTGCCACCCGCCGAAACCCGAAAGAGACCCAGTACTTC
CDR3aa: CATRRNPKETQYF
j_gene: TRBJ2-5
v_gene: TRBV15
abundance: .
d_gene: .

CDR3nt: TGTGCCAGCAGTAGACCGGGACAACTCGCAATAAACTATGGCTACACCTTC
CDR3aa: CASSRPGQLAINYGYTF
j_gene: TRBJ1-2
v_gene: TRBV6-1
abundance: .
d_gene: .

CDR3nt: TGCAGTGCGAGCACAGGGAATCAGCCCCAGCATTTT
CDR3aa: CSASTGNQPQHF
j_gene: TRBJ1-5
v_gene: TRBV20-1
abundance: few
d_gene: .

CDR3nt: TGTGCCAGTGCAGACACAGATACGCAGTATTTT
CDR3aa: CASADTDTQYF
j_gene: TRBJ2-3
v_gene: TRBV2
abundance: .
d_gene: .

CDR3nt: TGCAGTGCTGTAAAGACGGAAAGCAATCAGCCCCAGCATTTT
CDR3aa: CSAVKTESNQPQHF
j_gene: TRBJ1-5
v_gene: TRBV20-1
abundance: .
d_gene: .

CDR3nt: TGTGCCACCAGCAGAGATCCGCCGGGACGCAGCACAGATACGCAGTATTTT
CDR3aa: CATSRDPPGRSTDTQYF
j_gene: TRBJ2-3
v_gene: TRBV15
abundance: .
d_gene: .

CDR3nt: TGTGCCAGCAGTGTAAGTGGAGGTAGCCTCTCCGGCTACACCTTC
CDR3aa: CASSVSGGSLSGYTF
j_gene: TRBJ1-2
v_gene: TRBV6-1
abundance: medium-sized
d_gene: .

CDR3nt: TGTGCCAGCAGTGAGGGACAGTCGGCGGGTAGCTATGGCTACACCTTC
CDR3aa: CASSEGQSAGSYGYTF
j_gene: TRBJ1-2
v_gene: TRBV2
abundance: .
d_gene: TRBD1

CDR3nt: TGTGCCATCGGAGCGGGAGACACAGATACGCAGTATTTT
CDR3aa: CAIGAGDTDTQYF
j_gene: TRBJ2-3
v_gene: TRBV10-3
abundance: .
d_gene: TRBD2

CDR3nt: TGTGCCAGCAGGAACCCGGGGACGGTCGTCACAGATACGCAGTATTTT
CDR3aa: CASRNPGTVVTDTQYF
j_gene: TRBJ2-3
v_gene: TRBV28
abundance: .
d_gene: .

CDR3nt: TGTGCCACCAGCAGAGATCAGACGGATGGCTACGAGCAGTACTTC
CDR3aa: CATSRDQTDGYEQYF
j_gene: TRBJ2-7
v_gene: TRBV15
abundance: .
d_gene: .

CDR3nt: TGCAGTGCTAGTCGTGGGAGGGCCGGTGGCGATGAGCAGTTCTTC
CDR3aa: CSASRGRAGGDEQFF
j_gene: TRBJ2-1
v_gene: TRBV20-1
abundance: .
d_gene: TRBD2

CDR3nt: TGTGGCAGCAGTTACTCTGCCAATTCACCCCTCCACTTT
CDR3aa: CGSSYSANSPLHF
j_gene: TRBJ1-6
v_gene: TRBV6-5
abundance: .
d_gene: .

CDR3nt: TGCAGTGCTCGGGGCGGGGGGGCGGGAGATACGCAGTATTTT
CDR3aa: CSARGGGAGDTQYF
j_gene: TRBJ2-3
v_gene: TRBV20-1
abundance: .
d_gene: TRBD2

CDR3nt: TGTGCCAGCAGTTACTCGAAGGGCTATGGCTACACCTTC
CDR3aa: CASSYSKGYGYTF
j_gene: TRBJ1-2
v_gene: TRBV6-5
abundance: .
d_gene: .

CDR3nt: TGTGCCAGCACTATAAGCGGGGGGGCCTACAATGAGCAGTTCTTC
CDR3aa: CASTISGGAYNEQFF
j_gene: TRBJ2-1
v_gene: TRBV4-2
abundance: .
d_gene: TRBD2

CDR3nt: TGCGCCAGCAGATATACGGGACGGTACCAAGAGACCCAGTACTTC
CDR3aa: CASRYTGRYQETQYF
j_gene: TRBJ2-5
v_gene: TRBV10-1
abundance: few
d_gene: .

CDR3nt: TGTGCCAGCAGTCGACCCGGGCGGGATTCACCCCTCCACTTT
CDR3aa: CASSRPGRDSPLHF
j_gene: TRBJ1-6
v_gene: TRBV7-2
abundance: few
d_gene: .

CDR3nt: TGTGCCAGCAGCTTGAGGACAGGGGCTACTGATGGCTACACCTTC
CDR3aa: CASSLRTGATDGYTF
j_gene: TRBJ1-2
v_gene: TRBV7-9
abundance: few
d_gene: TRBD1